This T cell receptor (beta chain) is from a study of identical twins. A universal primer site was incorporated via template switching, and the cDNA contained unique molecular identifiers. In TCRdb, the 5' RACE reads were re-called with MiXCR into one record per CDR3 protein. Of 650,000 to 750,000 distinct CDR3 sequences listed, 21% are singletons. This clonotype was detected ten times or more. The CDR3 is made up of 16 amino acids. After removal of 0 bases from V and 4 bases from J, the junction contained 6 bases not matched to a gene. This sample also belongs to another study, concerning T cells expressing NK-cell markers.

The receptor was derived from a woman aged 18-29 years in good health. The rearrangement joins TRBV12-3 or TRBV12-4 to TRBJ2-1, with 7 bases matching TRBD2. Sequences were obtained from PBMCs. This CDR3 reads CASSLAAAGSYNEQFF. CDR3 bases: TGTGCCAGCAGTTTAGCGGCAGCGGGAAGTTACAATGAGCAGTTCTTC.